This T cell receptor beta chain comes out of a study of CD8+ T cells in alopecia areata. The wider study: Tofacitinib administration persisted for 6 to 18 months, succeeded by 6 months off drug. Study-level points and caveats: Affected lesional scalp, above all in alopecia totalis/universalis, was more clonal than normal scalp. Uncertainty about whether baseline CD8+ expansion is linked to response remains, with one nonresponder. Tofacitinib produced a significant decrease in scalp clonality and in expanded CD8+ clones among the top 100.

The CDR3 consists of 14 residues. Germline assignment: CDR1 LNHDA and CDR2 SQIVND (reference sequence). V lost 3 bases and J 6 bases, leaving 14 bases between the germline ends. Details on this clone: Its antigen is undetermined.

TCR sequencing used cDNA made by reverse transcription of extracted RNA. TCRdb's copy holds only in-frame clones and misses some; the assay was immunoSEQ multiplex PCR. The repertoire holds about 200,000 clones, with 35% to 40% as singletons. Treatment given: oral pan-JAK inhibitor, 5-10 mg twice daily. The sequence came from a human donor with alopecia areata. This sample comprised CD4+ T cells sorted from blood, obtained between weeks 30 and 35, from a patient treated with tofacitinib. This chain connects TRBV19 to TRBJ2-5; D is undetermined. CDR3: CASSISPAMQTQYF. The CDR3 region has the DNA TGTGCCAGTAGTATTAGTCCAGCCATGCAGACCCAGTACTTC.